The 14 T cell receptor beta chains below were found in one sample sequenced in a study of T cell changes during pregnancy in multiple sclerosis. Using immunoSEQ multiplex PCR, the repertoire was profiled, and TCRdb retains in-frame clones only, with some absent. The repertoire holds approximately 30,000 clones, 85% to 90% seen once, with approximately 4.1% in the top ten. The source material was CD8+ T cells from peripheral blood mononuclear cells, sampled after pregnancy. These receptors were obtained from a female donor with multiple sclerosis, enrolled in a pregnancy study.

The chain recombines TRBV29-1 with TRBJ1-1; D is possibly TRBD1 (6 bases). V was pared by 1 base and J by 1 base, with 10 bases between. The CDR3 runs to 14 residues. CDR1 and CDR2 from the germline V gene are SQVTM and ANQGSEA. The DNA for the CDR3 is TGCAGCGTTGAAGGCGGACAGACGAACACTGAAGCTTTCTTT. This encodes CSVEGGQTNTEAFF.

The V call is TRBV7-9, the J call TRBJ1-4; possibly TRBD1 for D (6 bases). Germline CDR1 is SEHNR and CDR2 is FQNEAQ (reference sequence). The length of the CDR3 is 14 residues. The ends were cut back, 5 bases at V and 5 bases at J, with 12 bases in the middle. CDR3 loop: CASSPRGMNEKLFF. Here the CDR3 DNA reads TGTGCCAGCAGCCCGAGGGGGATGAATGAAAAACTGTTTTTT.

V and J are TRBV6-5 and TRBJ1-1; 10 nucleotides match TRBD1. Germline lookup yields CDR1 MNHEY and CDR2 SVGAGI. The CDR3 consists of 14 residues. The ends lost 0 bases at V and 12 bases at J; junction bases unmatched: 7. CDR3 sequence (DNA): TGTGCCAGCAGTTACTCGGGGACAGGGGATCTCACTTTCTTT. It translates to CASSYSGTGDLTFF.

The V gene is TRBV27, the J gene TRBJ2-3; 9 nucleotides agree with TRBD2. Germline CDR1 is MNHEY and CDR2 is SMNVEV (reference sequence). The CDR3 runs to 16 residues. The V segment lost 4 bases and the J segment 2 bases; nucleotides outside the gene matches: 7. The CDR3 region is CASSYLAGSYTDTQYF. In DNA form, the CDR3 reads TGTGCCAGCAGTTACCTAGCGGGGAGCTACACAGATACGCAGTATTTT.

The chain links TRBV4-1 to TRBJ1-2; TRBD1 aligns across 7 bases. V gave up 2 bases and J gave up 1 base; unmatched junction bases: 4. The CDR3 is made up of 15 amino acids. Germline loops: CDR1 MGHRA, CDR2 YSYEKL. CDR3 DNA sequence: TGCGCCAGCAGCCAACCGGGACAGTTTAACTATGGCTACACCTTC. This sequence encodes CASSQPGQFNYGYTF.

The chain uses TRBV7-9 and TRBJ2-7; D perhaps matches TRBD1 (6 bases). Germline V gene lookup returns CDR1 SEHNR and CDR2 FQNEAQ (reference sequence). The CDR3 totals 13 residues. V gave up 8 bases and J gave up 0 bases, with 11 bases separating them. Written as DNA, the CDR3 is TGTGCCAGCGAACAGGGCCCCTCCTACGAGCAGTACTTC. Translated, it gives CASEQGPSYEQYF.

J is TRBJ1-4 and V is TRBV23-1, with 8 bases aligning to TRBD1. TRBV23-1 is marked as an open reading frame, function uncertain. The length of the CDR3 is 13 residues. Trimming removed 11 bases from V and 3 bases from J; junction bases left unmatched: 5. The CDR3 loop is CAGLRGPNEKLFF. The CDR3 DNA reads as TGCGCCGGCCTCAGGGGGCCTAATGAAAAACTGTTTTTT.

This chain connects TRBV27 to TRBJ1-1; D unresolved. The CDR3 covers 11 residues. CDR1 is MNHEY and CDR2 is SMNVEV in the germline V gene (reference sequence). V lost 6 bases, J lost 9 bases, and 11 bases lay in between. CDR3 nucleotides: TGTGCCAGCAGAGTAGGAGGACAAGCTTTCTTT. It encodes CASRVGGQAFF.

V gene TRBV15 combines with J gene TRBJ2-1; TRBD2 agrees at 10 bases. Germline assignment: CDR1 LNHNV and CDR2 YYDKDF (reference sequence). This CDR3 spans 15 amino acids. Losses at the gene ends were 1 base for V and 6 bases for J; bases not matched to a gene: 3. CDR3 residues: CATSRASGGANEQFF. The CDR3 region has the DNA TGTGCCACCAGCAGAGCCAGCGGGGGGGCCAATGAGCAGTTCTTC.

V gene TRBV7-3 combines with J gene TRBJ1-6; D gene unclear. Trimming removed 5 bases from V and 3 bases from J, with 5 bases in between. This CDR3 comprises 13 residues. The germline CDR1 and CDR2 sequences are SGHTA and FQGTGA. The CDR3 sequence is CASSQDYNSPLHF. The CDR3 coding sequence is TGTGCCAGCAGCCAGGACTATAATTCACCCCTCCACTTT.

The V call is TRBV7-2, the J call TRBJ1-4, with 8 positions matching TRBD1. Germline V gene sequence: CDR1 SGHTA, CDR2 FQGNSA. CDR3 length equals 15 residues. Trimming took 5 bases from V and 4 from J; bases not matched to a gene: 6. This chain's CDR3 is CASSPPGQDNEKLFF. The CDR3 nucleotides are TGTGCCAGCAGCCCCCCGGGACAGGATAATGAAAAACTGTTTTTT. The complete variable domain, with remaining parts taken from reference TRBV7-2 and TRBJ1-4, reads GAGVSQSPSNKVTEKGKDVELRCDPISGHTALYWYRQSLGQGLEFLIYFQGNSAPDKSGLPSDRFSAERTGGSVSTLTIQRTQQEDSAVYLCASSPPGQDNEKLFFGSGTQLSVL.

The chain has TRBV2 and TRBJ1-4; D may be TRBD1 (5 bases). Germline V CDR1 and CDR2: SNHLY, FYNNEI. The CDR3 runs 14 residues. Deletions cut 10 bases from V and 4 bases from J, with 16 bases between. The CDR3 loop is CANSPTVYNEKLFF. The CDR3, as DNA: TGTGCCAACTCGCCGACAGTCTATAATGAAAAACTGTTTTTT.

The V gene is TRBV19, the J gene TRBJ1-2; possible D gene TRBD1, 6 bases. This CDR3 spans 14 amino acids. The V end lost 7 bases, the J end lost 3 bases, and 15 bases lay between the germline ends. Per germline, CDR1 LNHDA and CDR2 SQIVND (reference sequence). CDR3 region: CASKVWDTDYGYTF. CDR3 nucleotide sequence: TGTGCCAGTAAAGTCTGGGACACTGACTATGGCTACACCTTC.

The chain combines TRBV5-4 with TRBJ1-1; 11 bases map to TRBD1. Per the germline V gene, CDR1 is SGHNT and CDR2 is YYREEE (reference sequence). The CDR3 totals 16 residues. Germline trimming cut 5 bases from V and 7 bases from J; bases unmatched to any gene: 13. The CDR3 protein is CASSPRTGGKGDEAFF. Here the CDR3 DNA reads TGTGCCAGCAGTCCCCGGACAGGGGGCAAAGGGGATGAAGCTTTCTTT.